The next 4 T cell receptor beta chains were all read from a single sample in a study of CD8+CD57+ T cells in acquired aplastic anemia. The use of genomic DNA as template underpinned the TCR beta VDJ and CDR3 profiling. TCRdb re-analysed the reads in MiXCR, keeping a single row per CDR3 protein. There are 100,000 to 150,000 distinct CDR3 sequences in the sample; more than 40% occur only once, and roughly 2.6% lies in the top ten. Sample: sorted CD4+, CD8+, or CD8+CD57+ T cells (not recorded which) from PBMCs. These TCRs come from a human donor in good health, serving as a control.

Comments on this clonotype: A junction boundary mismatches the germline segment, possibly from a read error. V usage is TRBV28 and J usage is TRBJ2-3; 7 nucleotides line up with TRBD2. Looked up from germline, CDR1 is MDHEN and CDR2 is SYDVKM. The CDR3 loop spans 15 amino acids. CDR3: CASSLTSVGTYTQYF. The CDR3, as DNA: TGTGCCAGCAGTCTTACTAGCGTAGGCACATATACGCAGTATTTT.

V is TRBV4-2 and J is TRBJ1-2; D is ambiguous. The V gene lost 4 bases and the J gene lost 1 base, with 19 bases spanning the gap. This CDR3 region has 17 residues. CDR1 is LGHNA, CDR2 YNFKEQ, per germline. CDR3 amino acids: CASSLSVTSPRNYGYTF. The CDR3 bases are TGTGCCAGCAGCCTGAGTGTGACCTCGCCCCGTAACTATGGCTACACCTTC.

This clonotype was recorded at least ten times. CDR3 residues: CATSRDRANTGELFF. CDR3 nucleotides: TGTGCCACCTCCCGGGACAGAGCGAACACCGGGGAGCTGTTTTTT. The chain has TRBV6-5 and TRBJ2-2, with 7 nucleotides matching TRBD1. Looked up from germline, CDR1 is MNHEY and CDR2 is SVGAGI. Trimming removed 10 bases from V and 0 bases from J; junction bases left unmatched: 8. The CDR3 sequence is 15 residues long.

The chain joins TRBV2 to TRBJ2-3; TRBD2 matches at 13 bases. After removal of 6 bases from V and 2 bases from J, the junction contained 2 bases not matched to a gene. The germline gives CDR1 SNHLY, CDR2 FYNNEI. The CDR3 contains 15 residues. The CDR3, as DNA: TGTGCCAGCAGACTAGCGGGGGGGCCCACAGATACGCAGTATTTT. Its translation is CASRLAGGPTDTQYF.